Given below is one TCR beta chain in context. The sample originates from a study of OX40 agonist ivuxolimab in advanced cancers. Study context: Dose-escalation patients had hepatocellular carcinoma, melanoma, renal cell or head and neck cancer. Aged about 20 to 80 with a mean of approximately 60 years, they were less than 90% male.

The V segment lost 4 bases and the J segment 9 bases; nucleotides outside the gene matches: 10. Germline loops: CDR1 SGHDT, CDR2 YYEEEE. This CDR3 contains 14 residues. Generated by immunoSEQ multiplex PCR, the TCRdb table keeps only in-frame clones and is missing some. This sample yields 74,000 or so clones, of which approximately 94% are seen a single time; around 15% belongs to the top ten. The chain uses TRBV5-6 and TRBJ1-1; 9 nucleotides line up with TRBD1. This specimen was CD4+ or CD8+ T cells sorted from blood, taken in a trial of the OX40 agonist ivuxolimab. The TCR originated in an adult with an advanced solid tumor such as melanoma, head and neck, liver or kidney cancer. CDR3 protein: CASSTGQGSSKAFF. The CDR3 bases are TGTGCCAGCAGCACCGGACAGGGGAGTTCGAAAGCTTTCTTT.